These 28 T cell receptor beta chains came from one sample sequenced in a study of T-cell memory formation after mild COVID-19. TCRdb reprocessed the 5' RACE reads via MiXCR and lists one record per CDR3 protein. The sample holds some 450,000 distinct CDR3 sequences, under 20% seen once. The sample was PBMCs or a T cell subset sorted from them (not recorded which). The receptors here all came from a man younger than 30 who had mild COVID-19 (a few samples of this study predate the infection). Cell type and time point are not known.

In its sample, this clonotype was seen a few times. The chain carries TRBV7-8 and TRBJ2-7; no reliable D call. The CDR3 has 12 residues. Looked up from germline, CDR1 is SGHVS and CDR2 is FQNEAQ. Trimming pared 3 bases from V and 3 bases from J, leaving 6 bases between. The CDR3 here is CASSFTDYEQYV. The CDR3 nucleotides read TGTGCCAGCAGCTTCACAGACTACGAGCAGTACGTC.

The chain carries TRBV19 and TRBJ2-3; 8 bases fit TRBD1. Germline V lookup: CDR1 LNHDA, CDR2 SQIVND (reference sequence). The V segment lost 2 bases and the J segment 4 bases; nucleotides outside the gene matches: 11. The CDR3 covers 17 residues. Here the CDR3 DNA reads TGTGCCAGTAGTATACGGCGCCAGGGGGCGTTCGCAGATACGCAGTATTTT. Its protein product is CASSIRRQGAFADTQYF. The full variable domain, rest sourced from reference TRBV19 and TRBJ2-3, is DGGITQSPKYLFRKEGQNVTLSCEQNLNHDAMYWYRQDPGQGLRLIYYSQIVNDFQKGDIAEGYSVSREKKESFPLTVTSAQKNPTAFYLCASSIRRQGAFADTQYFGPGTRLTVL.

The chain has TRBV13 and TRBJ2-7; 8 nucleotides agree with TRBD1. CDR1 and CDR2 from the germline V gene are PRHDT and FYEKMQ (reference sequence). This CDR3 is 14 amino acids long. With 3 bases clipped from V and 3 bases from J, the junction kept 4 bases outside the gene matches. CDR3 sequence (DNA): TGTGCCAGCAGCTTTCCGGGACAGGACTACGAGCAGTACTTC. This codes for CASSFPGQDYEQYF.

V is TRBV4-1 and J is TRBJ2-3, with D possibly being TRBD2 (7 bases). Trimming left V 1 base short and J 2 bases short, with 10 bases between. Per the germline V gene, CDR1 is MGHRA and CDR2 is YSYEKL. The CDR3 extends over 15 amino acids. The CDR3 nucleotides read TGCGCCAGCAGCCAAGTCGCGGGGGCCACAGATACGCAGTATTTT. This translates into CASSQVAGATDTQYF.

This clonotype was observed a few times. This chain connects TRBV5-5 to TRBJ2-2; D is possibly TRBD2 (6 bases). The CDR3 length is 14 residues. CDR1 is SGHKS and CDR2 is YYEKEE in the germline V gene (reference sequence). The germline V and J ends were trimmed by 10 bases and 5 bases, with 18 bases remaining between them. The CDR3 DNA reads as TGTGCCTCCCGGGGGACCATGGGGACCGGGGAGCTGTTTTTT. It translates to CASRGTMGTGELFF. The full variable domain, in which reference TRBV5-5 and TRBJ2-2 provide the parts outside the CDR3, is DAGVTQSPTHLIKTRGQQVTLRCSPISGHKSVSWYQQVLGQGPQFIFQYYEKEERGRGNFPDRFSARQFPNYSSELNVNALLLGDSALYLCASRGTMGTGELFFGEGSRLTVL.

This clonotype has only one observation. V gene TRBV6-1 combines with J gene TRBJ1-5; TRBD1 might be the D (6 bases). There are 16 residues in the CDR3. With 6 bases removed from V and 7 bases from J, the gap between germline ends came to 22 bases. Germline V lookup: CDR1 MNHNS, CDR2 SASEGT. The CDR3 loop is CASSAPRGHSGQPQHF. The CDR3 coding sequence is TGTGCCAGCAGCGCTCCCCGGGGACACTCCGGCCAGCCCCAGCATTTT.

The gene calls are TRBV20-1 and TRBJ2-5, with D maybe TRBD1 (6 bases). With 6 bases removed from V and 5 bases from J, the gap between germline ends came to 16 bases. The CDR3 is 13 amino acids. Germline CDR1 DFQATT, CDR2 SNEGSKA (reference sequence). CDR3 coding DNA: TGCAGTGCGCGAGGGCTGGGGGCCGAGACCCAGTACTTC. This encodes CSARGLGAETQYF.

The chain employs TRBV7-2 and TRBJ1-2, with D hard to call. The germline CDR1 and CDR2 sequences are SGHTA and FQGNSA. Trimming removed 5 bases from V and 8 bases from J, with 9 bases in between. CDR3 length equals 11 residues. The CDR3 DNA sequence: TGTGCCAGCAGCCCTGGTCCCGGCTACACCTTC. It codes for CASSPGPGYTF.

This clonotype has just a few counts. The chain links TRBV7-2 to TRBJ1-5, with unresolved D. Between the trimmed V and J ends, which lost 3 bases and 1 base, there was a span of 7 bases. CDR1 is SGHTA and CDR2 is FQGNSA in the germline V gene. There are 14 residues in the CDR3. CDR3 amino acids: CASSLRPSNQPQHF. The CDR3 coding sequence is TGTGCCAGCAGCTTGAGGCCAAGCAATCAGCCCCAGCATTTT. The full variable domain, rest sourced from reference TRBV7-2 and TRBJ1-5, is GAGVSQSPSNKVTEKGKDVELRCDPISGHTALYWYRQSLGQGLEFLIYFQGNSAPDKSGLPSDRFSAERTGGSVSTLTIQRTQQEDSAVYLCASSLRPSNQPQHFGDGTRLSIL.

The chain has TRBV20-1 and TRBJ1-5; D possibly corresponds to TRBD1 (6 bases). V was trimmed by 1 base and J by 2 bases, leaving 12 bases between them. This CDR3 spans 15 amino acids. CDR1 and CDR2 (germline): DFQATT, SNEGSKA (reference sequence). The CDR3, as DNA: TGCAGTGCTAGAGGCAGGGGCGGAGGCAATCAGCCCCAGCATTTT. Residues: CSARGRGGGNQPQHF.

In DNA form, the CDR3 reads TGTGCCAGCAGCTTGGGAAACCCTATGTCCATGGTTCTCAATGAGCAGTTCTTC. Translated: CASSLGNPMSMVLNEQFF. The chain couples TRBV7-9 to TRBJ2-1; D is ambiguous. This CDR3 spans 18 amino acids. CDR1 is SEHNR and CDR2 is FQNEAQ in the germline V gene (reference sequence). V was trimmed by 3 bases and J by 6 bases, leaving 24 bases between them.

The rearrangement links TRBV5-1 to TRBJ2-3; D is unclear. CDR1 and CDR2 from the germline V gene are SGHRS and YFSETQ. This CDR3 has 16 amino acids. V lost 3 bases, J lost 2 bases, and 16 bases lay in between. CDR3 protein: CASSSGPPALTDTQYF. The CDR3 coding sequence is TGCGCCAGCAGCTCCGGCCCCCCGGCACTCACAGATACGCAGTATTTT.

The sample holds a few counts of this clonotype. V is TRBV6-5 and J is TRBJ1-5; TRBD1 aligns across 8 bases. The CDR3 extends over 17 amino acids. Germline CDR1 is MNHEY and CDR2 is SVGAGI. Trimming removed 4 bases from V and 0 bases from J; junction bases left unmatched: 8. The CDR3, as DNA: TGTGCCAGCAGTTCTGACAGGGGAAGGGGTAGCAATCAGCCCCAGCATTTT. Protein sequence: CASSSDRGRGSNQPQHF.

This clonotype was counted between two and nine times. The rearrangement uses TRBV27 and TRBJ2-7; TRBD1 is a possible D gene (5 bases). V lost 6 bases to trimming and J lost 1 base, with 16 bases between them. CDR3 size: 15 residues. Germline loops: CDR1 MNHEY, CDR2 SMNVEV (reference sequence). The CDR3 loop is CASRDQGLGSYEQYF. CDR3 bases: TGTGCCAGCAGAGACCAGGGTCTTGGGTCCTACGAGCAGTACTTC.

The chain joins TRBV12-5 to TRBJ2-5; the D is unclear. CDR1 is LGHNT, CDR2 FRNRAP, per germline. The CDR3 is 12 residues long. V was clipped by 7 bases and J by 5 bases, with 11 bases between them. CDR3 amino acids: CASAPMGETQYF. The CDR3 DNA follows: TGTGCTAGTGCCCCCATGGGGGAGACCCAGTACTTC.

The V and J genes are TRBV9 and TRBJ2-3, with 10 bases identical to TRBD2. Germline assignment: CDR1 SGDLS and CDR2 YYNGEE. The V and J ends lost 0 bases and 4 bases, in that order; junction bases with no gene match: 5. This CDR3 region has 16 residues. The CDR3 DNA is TGTGCCAGCAGCGTAGGGATAGCGGGGGGCGCAGATACGCAGTATTTT. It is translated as CASSVGIAGGADTQYF.

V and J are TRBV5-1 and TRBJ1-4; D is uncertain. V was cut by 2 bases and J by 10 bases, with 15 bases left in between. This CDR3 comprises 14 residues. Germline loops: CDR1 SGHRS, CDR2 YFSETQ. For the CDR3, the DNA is TGCGCCAGCAGCTTAGCGGTAGCCCCAGCAAAACTGTTTTTT. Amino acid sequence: CASSLAVAPAKLFF.

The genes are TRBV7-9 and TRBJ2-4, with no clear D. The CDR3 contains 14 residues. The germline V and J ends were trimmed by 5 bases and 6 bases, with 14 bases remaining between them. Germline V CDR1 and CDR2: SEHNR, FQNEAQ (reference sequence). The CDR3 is CASSEWTPGNIQYF. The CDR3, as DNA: TGTGCCAGCAGCGAATGGACCCCTGGAAACATTCAGTACTTC.

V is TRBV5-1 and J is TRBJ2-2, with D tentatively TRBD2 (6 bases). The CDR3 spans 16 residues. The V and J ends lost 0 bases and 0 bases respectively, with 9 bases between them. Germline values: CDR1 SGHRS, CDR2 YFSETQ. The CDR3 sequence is CASSLVLASNTGELFF. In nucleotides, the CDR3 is TGCGCCAGCAGCTTGGTTCTAGCGTCGAACACCGGGGAGCTGTTTTTT. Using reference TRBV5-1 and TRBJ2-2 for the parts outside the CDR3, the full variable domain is KAGVTQTPRYLIKTRGQQVTLSCSPISGHRSVSWYQQTPGQGLQFLFEYFSETQRNKGNFPGRFSGRQFSNSRSEMNVSTLELGDSALYLCASSLVLASNTGELFFGEGSRLTVL.

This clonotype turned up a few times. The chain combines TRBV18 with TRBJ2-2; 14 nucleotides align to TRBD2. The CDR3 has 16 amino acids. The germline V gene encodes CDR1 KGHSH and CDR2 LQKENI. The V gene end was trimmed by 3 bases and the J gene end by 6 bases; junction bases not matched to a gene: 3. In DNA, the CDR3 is TGTGCCAGCTCACCGCCGGGACTAGCGGGGGCCGGGGAGCTGTTTTTT. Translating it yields CASSPPGLAGAGELFF.

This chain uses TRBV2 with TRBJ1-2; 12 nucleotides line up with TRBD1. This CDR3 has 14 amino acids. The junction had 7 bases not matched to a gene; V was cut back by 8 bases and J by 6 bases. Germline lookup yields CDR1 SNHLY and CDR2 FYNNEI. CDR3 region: CASDGTGGGNGYTF. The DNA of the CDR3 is TGTGCCAGCGACGGGACAGGGGGCGGGAATGGCTACACCTTC.

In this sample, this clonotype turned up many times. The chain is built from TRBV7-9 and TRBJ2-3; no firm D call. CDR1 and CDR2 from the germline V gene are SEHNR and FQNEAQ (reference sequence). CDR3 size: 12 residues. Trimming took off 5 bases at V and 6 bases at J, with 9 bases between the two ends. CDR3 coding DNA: TGTGCCAGCAGCAGCATCACGGATACGCAGTATTTT. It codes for CASSSITDTQYF.

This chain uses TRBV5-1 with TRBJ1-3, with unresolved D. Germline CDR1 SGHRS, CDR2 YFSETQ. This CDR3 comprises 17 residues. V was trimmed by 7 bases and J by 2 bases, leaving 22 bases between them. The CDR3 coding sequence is TGCGCCAGCCGGTACGGGAACCGGGATCCAACTGGAAACACCATATATTTT. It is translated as CASRYGNRDPTGNTIYF. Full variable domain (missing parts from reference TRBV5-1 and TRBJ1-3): KAGVTQTPRYLIKTRGQQVTLSCSPISGHRSVSWYQQTPGQGLQFLFEYFSETQRNKGNFPGRFSGRQFSNSRSEMNVSTLELGDSALYLCASRYGNRDPTGNTIYFGEGSWLTVV.

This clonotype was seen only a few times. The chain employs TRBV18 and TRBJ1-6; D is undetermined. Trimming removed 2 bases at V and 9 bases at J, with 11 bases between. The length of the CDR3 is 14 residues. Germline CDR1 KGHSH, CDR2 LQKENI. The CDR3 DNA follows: TGTGCCAGCTCACCAACAGCGTCGGTTTCACCCCTCCACTTT. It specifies CASSPTASVSPLHF.

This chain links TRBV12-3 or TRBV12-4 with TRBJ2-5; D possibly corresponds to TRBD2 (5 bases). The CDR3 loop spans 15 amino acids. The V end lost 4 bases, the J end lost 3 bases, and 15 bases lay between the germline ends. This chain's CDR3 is CASSYGPEGEETQYF. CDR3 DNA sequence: TGTGCCAGCAGTTACGGACCCGAGGGAGAAGAGACCCAGTACTTC.

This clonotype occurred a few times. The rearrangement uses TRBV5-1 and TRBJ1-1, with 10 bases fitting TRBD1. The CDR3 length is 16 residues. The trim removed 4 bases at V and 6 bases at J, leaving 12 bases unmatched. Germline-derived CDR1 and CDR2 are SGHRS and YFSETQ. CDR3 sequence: CASSHGTGDAKAEAFF. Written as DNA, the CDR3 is TGCGCCAGCAGCCATGGGACAGGGGATGCTAAGGCTGAAGCTTTCTTT.

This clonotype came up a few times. The CDR3 region has the DNA TGTGCCAGCAAAATGTCCGGGGTAGGGAATGAGCAGTTCTTC. Translated, it gives CASKMSGVGNEQFF. The rearrangement links TRBV6-6 to TRBJ2-1, with D perhaps matching TRBD2 (5 bases). Deletions cut 7 bases from V and 7 bases from J, with 17 bases between. CDR3 length: 14 amino acids. The germline gives CDR1 MNHNY, CDR2 SVGAGI (reference sequence).

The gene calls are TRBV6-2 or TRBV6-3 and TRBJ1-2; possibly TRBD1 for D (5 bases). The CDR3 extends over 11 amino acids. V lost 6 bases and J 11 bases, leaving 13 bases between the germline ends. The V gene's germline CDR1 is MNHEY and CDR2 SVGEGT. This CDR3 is CASRTGRGYTF. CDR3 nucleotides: TGTGCCAGCAGGACGGGGCGAGGATACACCTTC.